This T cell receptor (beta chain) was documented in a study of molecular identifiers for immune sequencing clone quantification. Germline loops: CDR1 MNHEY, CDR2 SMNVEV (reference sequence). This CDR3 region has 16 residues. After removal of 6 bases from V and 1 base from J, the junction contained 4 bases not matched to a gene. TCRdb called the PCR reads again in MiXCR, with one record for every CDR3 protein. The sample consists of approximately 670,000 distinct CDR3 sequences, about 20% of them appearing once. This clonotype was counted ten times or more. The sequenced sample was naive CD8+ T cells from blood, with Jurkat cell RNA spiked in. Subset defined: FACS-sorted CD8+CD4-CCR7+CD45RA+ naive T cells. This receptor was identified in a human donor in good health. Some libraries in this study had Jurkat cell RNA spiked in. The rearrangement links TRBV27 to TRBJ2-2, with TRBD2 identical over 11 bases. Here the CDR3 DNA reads TGTGCCAGCAGAGACGGACTAGCGGGGAACACCGGGGAGCTGTTTTTT. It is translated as CASRDGLAGNTGELFF.